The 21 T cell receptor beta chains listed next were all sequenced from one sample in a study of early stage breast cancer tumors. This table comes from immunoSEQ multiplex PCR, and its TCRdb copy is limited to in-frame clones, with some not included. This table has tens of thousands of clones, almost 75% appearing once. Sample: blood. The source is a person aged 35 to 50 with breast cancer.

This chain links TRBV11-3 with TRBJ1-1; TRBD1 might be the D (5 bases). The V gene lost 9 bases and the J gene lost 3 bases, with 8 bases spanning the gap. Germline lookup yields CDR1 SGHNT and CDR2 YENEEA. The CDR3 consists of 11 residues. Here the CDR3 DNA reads TGTGCCAGGGGCAGGGACACTGAAGCTTTCTTT. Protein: CARGRDTEAFF.

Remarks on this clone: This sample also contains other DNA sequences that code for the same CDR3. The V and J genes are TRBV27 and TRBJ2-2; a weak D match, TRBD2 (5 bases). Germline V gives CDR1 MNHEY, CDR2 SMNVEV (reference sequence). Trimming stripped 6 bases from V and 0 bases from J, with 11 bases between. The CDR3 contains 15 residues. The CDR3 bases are TGTGCCAGCAGGCGAGGGCGGACGAACACCGGGGAGCTGTTTTTT. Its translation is CASRRGRTNTGELFF.

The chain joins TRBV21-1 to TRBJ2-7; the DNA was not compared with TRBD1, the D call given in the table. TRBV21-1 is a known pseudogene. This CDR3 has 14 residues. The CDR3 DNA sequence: TGTGCCAGCAGCAAACCAGCCAGGGGTAACGAGCAGTACTTC. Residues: CASSKPARGNEQYF.

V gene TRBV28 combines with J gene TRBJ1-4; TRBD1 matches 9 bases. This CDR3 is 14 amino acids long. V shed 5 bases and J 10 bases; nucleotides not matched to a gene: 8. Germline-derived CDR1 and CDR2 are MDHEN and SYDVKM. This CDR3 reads CASSQTGGLGKLFF. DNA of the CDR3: TGTGCCAGCAGTCAGACAGGGGGTCTCGGAAAACTGTTTTTT.

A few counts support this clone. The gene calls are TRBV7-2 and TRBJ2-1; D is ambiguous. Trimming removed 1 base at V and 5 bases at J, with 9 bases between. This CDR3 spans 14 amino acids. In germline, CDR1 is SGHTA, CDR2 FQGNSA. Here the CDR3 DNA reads TGTGCCAGCAGCTTAGAGTGGTCAAACAATGAGCAGTTCTTC. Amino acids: CASSLEWSNNEQFF. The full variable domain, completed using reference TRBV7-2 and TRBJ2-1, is GAGVSQSPSNKVTEKGKDVELRCDPISGHTALYWYRQSLGQGLEFLIYFQGNSAPDKSGLPSDRFSAERTGGSVSTLTIQRTQQEDSAVYLCASSLEWSNNEQFFGPGTRLTVL.

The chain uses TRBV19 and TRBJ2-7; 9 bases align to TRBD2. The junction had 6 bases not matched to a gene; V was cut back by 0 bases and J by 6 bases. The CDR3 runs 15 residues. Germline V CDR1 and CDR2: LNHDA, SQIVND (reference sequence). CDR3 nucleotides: TGTGCCAGTAGTATAGACCCAGCGGGAGGATCCGAGCAGTACTTC. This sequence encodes CASSIDPAGGSEQYF.

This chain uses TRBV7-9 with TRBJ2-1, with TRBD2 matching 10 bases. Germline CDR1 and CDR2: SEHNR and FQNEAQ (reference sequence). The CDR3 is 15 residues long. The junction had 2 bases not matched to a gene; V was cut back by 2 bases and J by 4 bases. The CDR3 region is CASSLLAGAYNEQFF. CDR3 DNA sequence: TGTGCCAGCAGCTTACTAGCGGGAGCTTACAATGAGCAGTTCTTC.

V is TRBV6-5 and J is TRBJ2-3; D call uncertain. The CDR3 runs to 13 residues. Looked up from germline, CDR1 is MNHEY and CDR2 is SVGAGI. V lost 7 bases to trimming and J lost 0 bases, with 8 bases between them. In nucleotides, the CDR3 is TGTGCCAGCAAGTTGGATAGCACAGATACGCAGTATTTT. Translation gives CASKLDSTDTQYF.

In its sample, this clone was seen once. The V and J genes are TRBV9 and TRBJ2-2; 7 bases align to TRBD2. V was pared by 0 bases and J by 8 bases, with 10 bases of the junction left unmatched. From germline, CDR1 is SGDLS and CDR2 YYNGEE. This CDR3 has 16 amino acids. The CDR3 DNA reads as TGTGCCAGCAGCGTAGGCCTAGCGGACGATGGGGGGGAGCTGTTTTTT. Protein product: CASSVGLADDGGELFF.

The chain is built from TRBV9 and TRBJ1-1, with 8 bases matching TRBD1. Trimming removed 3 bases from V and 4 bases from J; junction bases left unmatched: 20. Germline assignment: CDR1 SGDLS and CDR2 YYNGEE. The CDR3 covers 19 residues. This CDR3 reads CASSADPPGQGGVSTEAFF. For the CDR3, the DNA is TGTGCCAGCAGCGCCGATCCCCCCGGACAGGGAGGTGTTTCCACTGAAGCTTTCTTT.

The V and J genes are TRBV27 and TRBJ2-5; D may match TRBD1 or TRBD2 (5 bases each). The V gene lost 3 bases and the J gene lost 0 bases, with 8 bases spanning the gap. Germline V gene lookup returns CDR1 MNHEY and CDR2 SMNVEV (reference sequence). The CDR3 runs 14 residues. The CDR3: CASSLGRNQETQYF. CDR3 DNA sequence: TGTGCCAGCAGTTTGGGACGAAACCAAGAGACCCAGTACTTC.

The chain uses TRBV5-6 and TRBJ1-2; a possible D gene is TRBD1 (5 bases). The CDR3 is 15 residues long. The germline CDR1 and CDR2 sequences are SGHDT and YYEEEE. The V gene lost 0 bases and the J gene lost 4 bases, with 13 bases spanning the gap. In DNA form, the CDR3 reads TGTGCCAGCAGCTTGGGGGACCCGTGGGGCTATGGCTACACCTTC. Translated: CASSLGDPWGYGYTF.

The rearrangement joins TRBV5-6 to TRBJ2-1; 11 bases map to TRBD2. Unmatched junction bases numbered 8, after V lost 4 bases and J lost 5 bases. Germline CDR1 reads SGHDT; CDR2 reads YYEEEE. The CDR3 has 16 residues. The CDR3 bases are TGTGCCAGCAGCCCTCCGGGACTAGCGGTTGACAATGAGCAGTTCTTC. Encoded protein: CASSPPGLAVDNEQFF.

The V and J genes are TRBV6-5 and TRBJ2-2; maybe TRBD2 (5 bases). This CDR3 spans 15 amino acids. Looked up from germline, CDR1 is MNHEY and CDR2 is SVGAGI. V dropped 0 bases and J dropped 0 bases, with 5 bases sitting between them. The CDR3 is CASSYSGTNTGELFF. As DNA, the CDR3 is TGTGCCAGCAGTTACTCCGGGACGAACACCGGGGAGCTGTTTTTT.

CDR3: CASSSQREGEQYF. CDR3 coding DNA: TGCGCCAGCAGCTCCCAGCGGGAAGGCGAGCAGTACTTC. The V gene is TRBV5-1, the J gene TRBJ2-7; 7 bases line up with TRBD2. This CDR3 is 13 amino acids long. From germline, CDR1 is SGHRS and CDR2 YFSETQ. J gave up 6 bases and V 3 bases, and 6 bases lay outside the gene matches.

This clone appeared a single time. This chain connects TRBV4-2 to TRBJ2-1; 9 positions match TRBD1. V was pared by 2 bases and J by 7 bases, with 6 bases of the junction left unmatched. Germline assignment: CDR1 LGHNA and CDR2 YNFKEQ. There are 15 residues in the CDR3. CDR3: CASSQRQGGGNEQFF. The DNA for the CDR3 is TGTGCCAGCAGCCAACGACAGGGGGGAGGAAATGAGCAGTTCTTC.

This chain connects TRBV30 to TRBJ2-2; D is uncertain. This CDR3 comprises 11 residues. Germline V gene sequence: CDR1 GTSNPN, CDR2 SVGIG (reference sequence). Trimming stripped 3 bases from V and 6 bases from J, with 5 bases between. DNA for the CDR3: TGTGCCTGGAGAGAGTCCGGGGAGCTGTTTTTT. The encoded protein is CAWRESGELFF.

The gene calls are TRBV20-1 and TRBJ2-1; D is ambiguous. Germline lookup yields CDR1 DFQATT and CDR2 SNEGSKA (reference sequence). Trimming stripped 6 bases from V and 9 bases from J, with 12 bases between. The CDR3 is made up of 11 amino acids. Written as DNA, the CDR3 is TGCAGTGCCGTCCGACTTGGTGAGCAGTTCTTC. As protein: CSAVRLGEQFF.

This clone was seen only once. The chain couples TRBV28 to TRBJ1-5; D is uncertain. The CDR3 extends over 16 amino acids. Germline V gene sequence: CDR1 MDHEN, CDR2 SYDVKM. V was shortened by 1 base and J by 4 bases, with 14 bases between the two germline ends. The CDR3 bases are TGTGCCAGCAGTTTATTATTGGACCCTGAAAATCAGCCCCAGCATTTT. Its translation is CASSLLLDPENQPQHF.

The CDR3 region has the DNA TGTGCCAGTAGTTTAGGAACGGCAACTAATGAAAAACTGTTTTTT. Protein sequence: CASSLGTATNEKLFF. The chain employs TRBV19 and TRBJ1-4, with D unresolved. There are 15 residues in the CDR3. Trimming took off 5 bases at V and 0 bases at J, with 10 bases between the two ends. CDR1 is LNHDA, CDR2 SQIVND, per germline (reference sequence). The full variable domain, with the rest looked up from reference TRBV19 and TRBJ1-4, is DGGITQSPKYLFRKEGQNVTLSCEQNLNHDAMYWYRQDPGQGLRLIYYSQIVNDFQKGDIAEGYSVSREKKESFPLTVTSAQKNPTAFYLCASSLGTATNEKLFFGSGTQLSVL.

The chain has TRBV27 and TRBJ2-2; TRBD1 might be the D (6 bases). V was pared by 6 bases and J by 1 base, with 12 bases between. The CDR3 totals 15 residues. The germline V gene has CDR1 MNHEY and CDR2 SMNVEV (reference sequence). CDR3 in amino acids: CASRSGTRNTGELFF. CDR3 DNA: TGTGCCAGCAGATCCGGGACAAGGAACACCGGGGAGCTGTTTTTT.